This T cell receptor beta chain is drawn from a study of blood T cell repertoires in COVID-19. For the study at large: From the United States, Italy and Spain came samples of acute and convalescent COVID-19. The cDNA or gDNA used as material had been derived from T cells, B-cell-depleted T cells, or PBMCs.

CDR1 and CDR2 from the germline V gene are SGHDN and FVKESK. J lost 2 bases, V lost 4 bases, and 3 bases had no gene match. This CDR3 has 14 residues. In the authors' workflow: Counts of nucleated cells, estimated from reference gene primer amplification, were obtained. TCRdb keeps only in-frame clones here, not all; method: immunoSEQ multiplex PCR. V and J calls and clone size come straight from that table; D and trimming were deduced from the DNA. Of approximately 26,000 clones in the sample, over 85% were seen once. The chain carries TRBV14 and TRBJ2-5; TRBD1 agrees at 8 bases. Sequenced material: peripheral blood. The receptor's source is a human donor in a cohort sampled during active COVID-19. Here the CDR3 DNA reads TGTGCCAGCAGCCGCCGGGACAGGCAAGAGACCCAGTACTTC. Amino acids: CASSRRDRQETQYF.